The entry below gives a single TCR beta chain sequence along with its context. No antigen is known for it. The data originate from a study of vaccination effects on CD4 cells after COVID-19. Clones were sequenced by immunoSEQ multiplex PCR, and TCRdb holds only the in-frame ones, with some missing. The table has 20,000 to 30,000 clones, around 79% seen once. Antigen-specific CD4+ T cells were first expanded with viral peptide pools by the ViraFEST assay and only then sequenced. Scientists isolated CD4+ T cells after a roughly ten-day culture period ended. Participants got two doses of BNT162b2 or mRNA-1273 vaccine. Supplemented with about 10 IU/ml IL-2 and approximately 9.7 ug/ml peptides, roughly 2 million PBMC per well were kept in culture. The authors replaced half the medium with IL-2 medium on days 3 and 7. The CDR3 extends over 16 amino acids. Germline lookup yields CDR1 LGHNA and CDR2 YNFKEQ. The J segment lost 5 bases and the V segment lost 4 bases, leaving 13 bases of the junction unmatched.

Study-wide results and limits: Late post-vaccination, clones induced by infection and those induced by vaccine underwent marked clonal contraction.

The receptor comes from a human donor who received a COVID-19 vaccine. Some clones in this sample may be carry-over from other donors' samples. Sequenced material: CD4+ T cells from PBMCs cultured with SARS-CoV-2 spike peptides, taken after COVID-19 vaccination. The chain employs TRBV4-2 and TRBJ2-5, with 7 bases aligning to TRBD2. This CDR3 is CASSRTGQRGGETQYF. CDR3 bases: TGTGCCAGCAGCCGAACAGGACAAAGGGGAGGGGAGACCCAGTACTTC.